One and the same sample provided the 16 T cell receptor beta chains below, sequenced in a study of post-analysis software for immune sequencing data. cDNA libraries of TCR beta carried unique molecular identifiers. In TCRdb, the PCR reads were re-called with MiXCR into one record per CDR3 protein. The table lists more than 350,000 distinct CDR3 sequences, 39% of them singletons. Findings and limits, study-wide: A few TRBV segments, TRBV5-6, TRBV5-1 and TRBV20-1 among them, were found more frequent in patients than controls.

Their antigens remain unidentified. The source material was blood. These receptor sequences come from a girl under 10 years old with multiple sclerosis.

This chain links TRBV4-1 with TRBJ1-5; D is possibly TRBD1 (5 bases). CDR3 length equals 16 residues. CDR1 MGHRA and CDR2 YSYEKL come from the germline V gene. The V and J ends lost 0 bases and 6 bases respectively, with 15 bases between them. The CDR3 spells CASSQDGRAAPQPQHF. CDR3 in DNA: TGCGCCAGCAGCCAAGATGGCAGGGCCGCACCTCAGCCCCAGCATTTT.

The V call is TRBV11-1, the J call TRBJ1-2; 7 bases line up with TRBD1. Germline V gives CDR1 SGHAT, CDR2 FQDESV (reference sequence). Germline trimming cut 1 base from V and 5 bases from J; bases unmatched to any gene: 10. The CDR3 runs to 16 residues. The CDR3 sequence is CASSLGGAGQKYGYTF. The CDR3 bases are TGTGCCAGCAGCTTAGGAGGTGCGGGACAGAAATATGGCTACACCTTC. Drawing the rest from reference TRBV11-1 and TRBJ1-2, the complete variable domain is EAEVAQSPRYKITEKSQAVAFWCDPISGHATLYWYRQILGQGPELLVQFQDESVVDDSQLPKDRFSAERLKGVDSTLKIQPAELGDSAMYLCASSLGGAGQKYGYTFGSGTRLTVV.

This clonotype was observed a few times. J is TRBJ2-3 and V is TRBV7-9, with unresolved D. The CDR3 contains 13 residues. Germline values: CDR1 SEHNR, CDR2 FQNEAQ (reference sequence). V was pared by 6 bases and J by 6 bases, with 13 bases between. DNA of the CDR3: TGTGCCAGCAGTACCCCTCCCCACGATACGCAGTATTTT. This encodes CASSTPPHDTQYF.

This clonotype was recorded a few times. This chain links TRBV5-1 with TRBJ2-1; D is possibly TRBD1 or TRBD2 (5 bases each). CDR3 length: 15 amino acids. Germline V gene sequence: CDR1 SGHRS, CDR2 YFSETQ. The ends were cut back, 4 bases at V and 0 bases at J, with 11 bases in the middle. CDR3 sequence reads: CASSPPRGSYNEQFF. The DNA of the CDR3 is TGCGCCAGCAGCCCTCCGAGGGGCTCCTACAATGAGCAGTTCTTC.

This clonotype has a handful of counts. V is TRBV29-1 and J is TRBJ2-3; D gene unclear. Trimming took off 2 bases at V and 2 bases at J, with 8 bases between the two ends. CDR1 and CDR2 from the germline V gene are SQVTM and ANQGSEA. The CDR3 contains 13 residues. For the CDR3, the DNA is TGCAGCGTTGAAACCAAAGCCACAGATACGCAGTATTTT. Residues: CSVETKATDTQYF.

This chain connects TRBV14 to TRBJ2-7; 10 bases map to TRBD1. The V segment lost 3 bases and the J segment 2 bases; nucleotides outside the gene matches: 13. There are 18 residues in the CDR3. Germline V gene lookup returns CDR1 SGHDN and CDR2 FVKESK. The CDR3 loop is CASSHRTGGRVRTYEQYF. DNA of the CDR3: TGTGCCAGCAGCCATCGGACAGGGGGGCGGGTCCGGACCTACGAGCAGTACTTC.

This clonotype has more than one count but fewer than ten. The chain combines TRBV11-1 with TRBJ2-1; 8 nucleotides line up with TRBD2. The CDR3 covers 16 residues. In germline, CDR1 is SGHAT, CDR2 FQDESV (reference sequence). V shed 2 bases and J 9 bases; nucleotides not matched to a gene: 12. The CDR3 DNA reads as TGTGCCAGCAGCTTACCTGGGGCTAGCGGGCAGCGTGAGCAGTTCTTC. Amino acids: CASSLPGASGQREQFF.

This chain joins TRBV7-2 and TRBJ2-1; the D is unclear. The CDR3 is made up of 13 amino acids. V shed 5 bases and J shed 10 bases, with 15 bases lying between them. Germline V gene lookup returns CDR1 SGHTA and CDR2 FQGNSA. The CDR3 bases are TGTGCCAGCAGCCCGAGCCCACTTGGAGAGCAGTTCTTC. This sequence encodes CASSPSPLGEQFF.

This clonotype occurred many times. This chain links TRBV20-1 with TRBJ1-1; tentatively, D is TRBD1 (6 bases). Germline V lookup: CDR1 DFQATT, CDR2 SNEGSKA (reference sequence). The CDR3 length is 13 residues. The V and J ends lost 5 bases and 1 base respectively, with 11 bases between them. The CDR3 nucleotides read TGCAGTGCTCCAGACAGGCAGAACACTGAAGCTTTCTTT. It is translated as CSAPDRQNTEAFF.

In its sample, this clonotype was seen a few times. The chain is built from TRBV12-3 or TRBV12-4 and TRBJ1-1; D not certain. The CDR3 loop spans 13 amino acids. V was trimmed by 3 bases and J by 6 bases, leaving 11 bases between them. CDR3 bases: TGTGCCAGCAGTTTGCCGGGGATGGCTGAAGCTTTCTTT. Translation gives CASSLPGMAEAFF.

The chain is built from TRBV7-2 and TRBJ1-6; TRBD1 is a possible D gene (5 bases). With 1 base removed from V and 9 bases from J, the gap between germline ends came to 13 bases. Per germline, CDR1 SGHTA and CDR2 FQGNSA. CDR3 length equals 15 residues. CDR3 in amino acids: CASSLVGTGSSPLHF. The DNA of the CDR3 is TGTGCCAGCAGCTTAGTAGGTACAGGTTCTTCACCCCTCCACTTT.

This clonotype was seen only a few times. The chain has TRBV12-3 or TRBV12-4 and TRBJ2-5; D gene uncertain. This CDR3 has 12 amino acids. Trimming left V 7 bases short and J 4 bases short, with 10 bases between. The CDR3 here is CASTPVGETQYF. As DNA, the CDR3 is TGTGCCAGCACCCCGGTGGGAGAGACCCAGTACTTC.

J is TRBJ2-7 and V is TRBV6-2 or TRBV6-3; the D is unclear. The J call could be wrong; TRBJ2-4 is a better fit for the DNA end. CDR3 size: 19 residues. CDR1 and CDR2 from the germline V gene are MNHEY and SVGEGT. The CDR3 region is CASSYSTRVDPTPKNIQYF. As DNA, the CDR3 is TGTGCCAGCAGTTACTCGACGAGAGTGGACCCCACTCCCAAAAACATTCAGTACTTC.

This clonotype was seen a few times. The CDR3 DNA is TGTGCCAGCAGCCAGGCTCCGACAGGGATGAACGAGCAGTACTTC. Amino acids: CASSQAPTGMNEQYF. The chain is built from TRBV7-6 and TRBJ2-7; 7 nucleotides agree with TRBD1. The J segment lost 5 bases and the V segment lost 5 bases, leaving 12 bases of the junction unmatched. This CDR3 region has 15 residues. The germline V gene encodes CDR1 SGHVS and CDR2 FNYEAQ. The full variable domain, with the rest looked up from reference TRBV7-6 and TRBJ2-7, is GAGVSQSPRYKVTKRGQDVALRCDPISGHVSLYWYRQALGQGPEFLTYFNYEAQQDKSGLPNDRFSAERPEGSISTLTIQRTEQRDSAMYRCASSQAPTGMNEQYFGPGTRLTVT.

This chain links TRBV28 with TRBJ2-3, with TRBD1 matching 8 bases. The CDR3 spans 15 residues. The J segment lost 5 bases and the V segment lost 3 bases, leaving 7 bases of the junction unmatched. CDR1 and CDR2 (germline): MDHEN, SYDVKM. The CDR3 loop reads CASSFSPGGRDTQYF. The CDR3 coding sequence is TGTGCCAGCAGTTTTTCGCCAGGGGGCAGAGATACGCAGTATTTT.

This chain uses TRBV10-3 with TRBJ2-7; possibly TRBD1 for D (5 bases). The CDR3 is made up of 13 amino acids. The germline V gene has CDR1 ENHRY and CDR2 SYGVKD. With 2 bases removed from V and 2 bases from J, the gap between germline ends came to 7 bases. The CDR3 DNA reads TGTGCCATCAGTGAGGACAGCCCCTACGAGCAGTACTTC. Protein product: CAISEDSPYEQYF.